Below, one T cell receptor (beta chain) is given with its context. Clones were sequenced by immunoSEQ multiplex PCR, and TCRdb holds only the in-frame ones, with some missing. The table includes tens of thousands of clones, about 94% detected once. V trimming: 4 bases; J trimming: 2 bases; junction bases outside the gene matches: 8. CDR3 length: 17 amino acids. Per germline, CDR1 SEHNR and CDR2 FQNEAQ (reference sequence). The sample originates from a study of control samples from healthy donors and cancer patients. The clonotype was recovered from a woman aged 30 to 39 in good health. Sequencing input: blood. V is TRBV7-9 and J is TRBJ2-1; 10 bases align to TRBD2. CDR3 nucleotides: TGTGCCAGCAGCTCCTCCTTAGCGGGGGGTACCTACAATGAGCAGTTCTTC. The encoded protein is CASSSSLAGGTYNEQFF.